This record concerns one T cell receptor beta chain sequence. How the authors handled the data: Estimation of nucleated cell counts was performed using reference gene primer amplification. Produced via immunoSEQ multiplex PCR; TCRdb's table is partial and in-frame only. V, J and clone size are taken as reported in that table, and D and trimming were inferred from the DNA itself. The table includes roughly 130,000 clones, roughly 85% detected once. This record comes from a study of blood T cell repertoires in COVID-19. Study summary: Acute and convalescent COVID-19 specimens originated in the United States, Italy and Spain. Nucleic acid was either cDNA or gDNA, and it came from T cells, B-cell-depleted T cells, or PBMCs.

The CDR3 length is 12 residues. The chain couples TRBV21-1 to TRBJ2-7; the table gives TRBD2 as D, unverified against the DNA. TRBV21-1 is a recognized pseudogene. This receptor was obtained from a man between 60 and 70 years old with acute or convalescent COVID-19. Sequences were obtained from peripheral blood. The CDR3 spells CASSNLSYEQYF. For the CDR3, the DNA is TGTGCCAGCAGCAATCTCTCCTACGAGCAGTACTTC.